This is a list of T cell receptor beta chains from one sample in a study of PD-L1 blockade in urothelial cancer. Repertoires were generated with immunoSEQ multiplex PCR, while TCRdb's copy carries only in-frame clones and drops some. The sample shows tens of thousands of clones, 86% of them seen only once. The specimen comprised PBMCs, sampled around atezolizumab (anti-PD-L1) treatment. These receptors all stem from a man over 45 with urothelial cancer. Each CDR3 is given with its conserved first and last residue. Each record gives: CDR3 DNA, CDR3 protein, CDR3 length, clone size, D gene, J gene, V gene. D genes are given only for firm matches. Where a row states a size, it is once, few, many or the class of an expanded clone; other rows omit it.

TGTGCCAGCTCACCCGGGCAGGGGGTGAGTGGCTACACCTTC,CASSPGQGVSGYTF,14,-,TRBD1,TRBJ1-2,TRBV18
TGTGCCAGCAGCCCGGACTTGGCAGTCGCCAAAAACATTCAGTACTTC,CASSPDLAVAKNIQYF,16,-,-,TRBJ2-4,TRBV5-4
TGTGCCTGGAGTAGGGGCGGGAGGTCCAAGTTCTTC,CAWSRGGRSKFF,12,-,TRBD2,TRBJ2-1,TRBV30
TGTGCCAGCAATAGCGGGAGTCGGAGCAATGAGCAGTTCTTC,CASNSGSRSNEQFF,14,once,TRBD2,TRBJ2-1,TRBV7-8
TGTGCCAGCGGGGACAGCTCTGGGGCCAACGTCCTGACTTTC,CASGDSSGANVLTF,14,-,TRBD1,TRBJ2-6,TRBV28
TGTGCCAGCAGTTACGTAGGCAGAGACACTCTCTATGGCTACACCTTC,CASSYVGRDTLYGYTF,16,-,-,TRBJ1-2,TRBV6-5
TGTGCCAGCAGCTTACCCCCTCGGAATGAGCAGTTCTTC,CASSLPPRNEQFF,13,once,-,TRBJ2-1,TRBV11-2
TGTGCCAGTAGTATTGTACGGGGGAGTAGCAATCAGCCCCAGCATTTT,CASSIVRGSSNQPQHF,16,-,-,TRBJ1-5,TRBV19
TGTGCCAGTAGTATCCCGACAGGGTCCGTATCTGGGGCCAACGTCCTGACTTTC,CASSIPTGSVSGANVLTF,18,-,TRBD1,TRBJ2-6,TRBV19
TGTGCCAGCAGCGCGGGGGACAGGACGACGCAGTATTTT,CASSAGDRTTQYF,13,-,-,TRBJ2-3,TRBV5-4
TGTGCCAGCAGCTTACTGGAGGGAAACACCATATATTTT,CASSLLEGNTIYF,13,-,-,TRBJ1-3,TRBV11-2
TGCGCCAGCAGCTTGGAGACAAACTATGGCTACACCTTC,CASSLETNYGYTF,13,-,-,TRBJ1-2,TRBV5-1
TGTGCCAGCAGCTTTAATAAGCCCTACGAGCAGTACTTC,CASSFNKPYEQYF,13,-,-,TRBJ2-7,TRBV7-2
TGTGCCAGCTCCCTCACCGGAGGGACTAATGAAAAACTGTTTTTT,CASSLTGGTNEKLFF,15,-,-,TRBJ1-4,TRBV18
TGTGCCAGCTCCCGTTCCACCGGGACAGACTCCTATGGCTACACCTTC,CASSRSTGTDSYGYTF,16,-,TRBD1,TRBJ1-2,TRBV18
TGTGCCAGCACGCCAGGGGGTGCACCGAACACCATATATTTT,CASTPGGAPNTIYF,14,-,TRBD1,TRBJ1-3,TRBV2
TGTGCCACCAGCAGAGATCTCGGAGGGGAGGGCTACACCTTC,CATSRDLGGEGYTF,14,-,-,TRBJ1-2,TRBV15
TGTGCCAGCACCAAAGGACAAGACTACGAGCAGTACTTC,CASTKGQDYEQYF,13,-,-,TRBJ2-7,TRBV7-9
TGTGCCAGCAGCAACGGGTTAGACTACGAGCAGTACTTC,CASSNGLDYEQYF,13,-,-,TRBJ2-7,TRBV5-4
TGTGCCAGCAGCCCTTTACCGGGACAGGGAACTAACTATGGCTACACCTTC,CASSPLPGQGTNYGYTF,17,-,TRBD1,TRBJ1-2,TRBV7-8
TGTGCCAGCAGTTTGGGACTAGCGGGAGGGCCGAACACAGATACGCAGTATTTT,CASSLGLAGGPNTDTQYF,18,-,TRBD2,TRBJ2-3,TRBV28
TGTGCCTGGAGTTCCTTCCCTCAGGCTCCTGAAGCTTTCTTT,CAWSSFPQAPEAFF,14,few,-,TRBJ1-1,TRBV30
TGTGCCAGCAGCTTGCCGGGACAGATGAACACTGAAGCTTTCTTT,CASSLPGQMNTEAFF,15,few,TRBD1,TRBJ1-1,TRBV5-6
TGCGCCAGCAGCCAAGGACCGGGGGGACAGGGGGCGCACGGTGAGCAGTTCTTC,CASSQGPGGQGAHGEQFF,18,-,TRBD1,TRBJ2-1,TRBV4-1
TGTGCCAGCATGCGCGGGGGCGATGGAAACACCATATATTTT,CASMRGGDGNTIYF,14,-,-,TRBJ1-3,TRBV6-5
TGTGCCAGCAGTTTACCAGGGCTTGGCAGCGCCTACGAGCAGTACTTC,CASSLPGLGSAYEQYF,16,-,-,TRBJ2-7,TRBV28
TGCGCCAGCAGTGTGGGAGATACCGGGGAGCTGTTTTTT,CASSVGDTGELFF,13,few,-,TRBJ2-2,TRBV5-1